Described below is a single T cell receptor beta chain sequence and its context. Unmatched junction bases numbered 15, after V lost 2 bases and J lost 4 bases. Germline loops: CDR1 SGHDT, CDR2 YYEEEE. The CDR3 spans 18 residues. The sample belongs to a study of T cell changes during pregnancy in multiple sclerosis. Repertoires were generated with immunoSEQ multiplex PCR, while TCRdb's copy carries only in-frame clones and drops some. The sample has roughly 70,000 clones; 90% are singletons. This material consisted of peripheral blood, taken in the third trimester of pregnancy. The TCR sequence derives from a female donor with multiple sclerosis, enrolled in a pregnancy study. This chain joins TRBV5-6 and TRBJ1-1, with 9 bases identical to TRBD1. CDR3 nucleotide sequence: TGTGCCAGCAGCTTCTATACTGGGACAGGGATCGGAGGCACTGAAGCTTTCTTT. Translation: CASSFYTGTGIGGTEAFF. The full variable domain, completed using reference TRBV5-6 and TRBJ1-1, is DAGVTQSPTHLIKTRGQQVTLRCSPKSGHDTVSWYQQALGQGPQFIFQYYEEEERQRGNFPDRFSGHQFPNYSSELNVNALLLGDSALYLCASSFYTGTGIGGTEAFFGQGTRLTVV.